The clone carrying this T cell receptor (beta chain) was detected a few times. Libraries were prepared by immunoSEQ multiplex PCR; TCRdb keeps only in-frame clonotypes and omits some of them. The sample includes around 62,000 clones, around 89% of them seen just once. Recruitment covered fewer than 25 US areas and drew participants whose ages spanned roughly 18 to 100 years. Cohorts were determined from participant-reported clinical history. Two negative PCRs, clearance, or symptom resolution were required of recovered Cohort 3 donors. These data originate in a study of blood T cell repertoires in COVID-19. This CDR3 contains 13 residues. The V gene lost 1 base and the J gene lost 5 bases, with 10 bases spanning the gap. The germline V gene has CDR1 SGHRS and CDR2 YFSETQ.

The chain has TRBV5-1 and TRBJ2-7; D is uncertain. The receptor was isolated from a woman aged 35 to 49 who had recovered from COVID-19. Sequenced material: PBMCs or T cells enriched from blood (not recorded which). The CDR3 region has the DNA TGCGCCAGCAGCTTGACGGGTTGGGACGAGCAGTACTTC. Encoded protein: CASSLTGWDEQYF.